Listed here are 28 T cell receptor beta chains from one sample, sequenced in a study of cytomegalovirus exposure and HLA in healthy donors. The PCR had 60 Vbeta and 13 Jbeta primers. Assay: immunoSEQ multiplex PCR; the TCRdb copy retains only in-frame clones and omits some. The sample carries 100,000 or so clones, about 77% recorded once. The specimen was PBMCs. All receptors derive from a woman aged 18-30 years in good health and CMV-seropositive.

This clone was counted between two and nine times. The chain carries TRBV5-1 and TRBJ1-2; D gene unclear. This CDR3 has 14 residues. The germline CDR1 and CDR2 sequences are SGHRS and YFSETQ. V was clipped by 4 bases and J by 3 bases, with 13 bases between them. The chain's CDR3 is CASSGRDTYYGYTF. CDR3 sequence (DNA): TGCGCCAGCAGCGGCCGCGACACCTACTATGGCTACACCTTC.

This chain uses TRBV9 with TRBJ2-5; D gene uncertain. CDR1 is SGDLS, CDR2 YYNGEE, per germline. The CDR3 has 13 residues. Trimming cost V 0 bases and J 4 bases, with 7 bases left between them. The CDR3 coding sequence is TGTGCCAGCAGCGTAGACAGTACAGAGACCCAGTACTTC. This codes for CASSVDSTETQYF.

This chain joins TRBV2 and TRBJ2-7; 10 bases align to TRBD2. The CDR3 contains 14 residues. V was clipped by 4 bases and J by 0 bases; unmatched bases: 0. In germline, CDR1 is SNHLY, CDR2 FYNNEI. CDR3 loop: CASSASGSSYEQYF. The CDR3 DNA reads as TGTGCCAGCAGTGCTAGCGGGAGCTCCTACGAGCAGTACTTC.

The chain couples TRBV5-6 to TRBJ1-2; possibly TRBD1 for D (6 bases). V was clipped by 0 bases and J by 4 bases, with 7 bases between them. Germline V gene data show CDR1 as SGHDT and CDR2 as YYEEEE. This CDR3 is built from 13 residues. The CDR3 DNA reads TGTGCCAGCAGCTTGGACAGGGCCTATGGCTACACCTTC. It is translated as CASSLDRAYGYTF.

This clone was seen a handful of times. The rearrangement uses TRBV30 and TRBJ2-5; the match to TRBD1 covers 7 bases. Trimming at V came to 5 bases and at J to 5 bases, leaving 11 bases not matched to a gene. The length of the CDR3 is 14 residues. In germline, CDR1 is GTSNPN, CDR2 SVGIG (reference sequence). The CDR3 region has the DNA TGTGCCTGGTCCATAATAGGGGGCATGGAGACCCAGTACTTC. Translation gives CAWSIIGGMETQYF.

The rearrangement joins TRBV7-8 to TRBJ2-5; possibly TRBD1 for D (5 bases). The V end was cut by 5 bases, the J end by 5 bases, with 12 bases between. The CDR3 sequence is 13 residues long. CDR1 is SGHVS, CDR2 FQNEAQ, per germline. CDR3 loop: CASSLRVGETQYF. Here the CDR3 DNA reads TGTGCCAGCAGCCTCAGGGTTGGGGAGACCCAGTACTTC.

The chain combines TRBV28 with TRBJ1-2; 8 nucleotides line up with TRBD1. The CDR3 consists of 15 residues. The J segment lost 7 bases and the V segment lost 3 bases, leaving 10 bases of the junction unmatched. Germline V gene sequence: CDR1 MDHEN, CDR2 SYDVKM. The chain's CDR3 is CASSLPGGLNGGYTF. CDR3 sequence (DNA): TGTGCCAGCAGTTTGCCAGGGGGCTTAAATGGTGGCTACACCTTC.

This chain uses TRBV28 with TRBJ2-7; D gene uncertain. CDR3 size: 13 residues. V shed 2 bases and J shed 2 bases, with 7 bases lying between them. Germline assignment: CDR1 MDHEN and CDR2 SYDVKM. CDR3 in amino acids: CASSLRVTYEQYF. The CDR3, as DNA: TGTGCCAGCAGTTTACGGGTGACCTACGAGCAGTACTTC. Full variable domain (remainder filled in from reference TRBV28 and TRBJ2-7): DVKVTQSSRYLVKRTGEKVFLECVQDMDHENMFWYRQDPGLGLRLIYFSYDVKMKEKGDIPEGYSVSREKKERFSLILESASTNQTSMYLCASSLRVTYEQYFGPGTRLTVT.

This clone was detected only a few times. The chain uses TRBV27 and TRBJ2-7, with 7 bases that match TRBD2. Germline V lookup: CDR1 MNHEY, CDR2 SMNVEV (reference sequence). V trimming: 0 bases; J trimming: 4 bases; junction bases outside the gene matches: 3. This CDR3 is 14 amino acids long. The CDR3 here is CASSLSGGRYEQYF. CDR3 in DNA: TGTGCCAGCAGTTTATCGGGAGGGCGGTACGAGCAGTACTTC.

This rearrangement joins TRBV4-3 to TRBJ1-2, with a possible D match to TRBD1 (6 bases). V dropped 0 bases and J dropped 2 bases, with 7 bases sitting between them. Germline V gives CDR1 LGHNA, CDR2 YSLEER. The CDR3 contains 14 residues. CDR3 nucleotide sequence: TGCGCCAGCAGCCAAGATCAGGGGAACTATGGCTACACCTTC. Its protein is CASSQDQGNYGYTF.

The rearrangement joins TRBV29-1 to TRBJ2-3; 14 nucleotides line up with TRBD2. This CDR3 spans 14 amino acids. Looked up from germline, CDR1 is SQVTM and CDR2 is ANQGSEA. With 7 bases clipped from V and 5 bases from J, the junction kept 5 bases outside the gene matches. The CDR3 loop reads CSGGLAGALDTQYF. CDR3 in DNA: TGCAGCGGGGGACTAGCGGGAGCGTTAGATACGCAGTATTTT.

The chain employs TRBV2 and TRBJ1-5; maybe TRBD1 (5 bases). V lost 1 base and J lost 5, with 18 bases in between. The CDR3 totals 17 residues. CDR1 SNHLY and CDR2 FYNNEI come from the germline V gene. The CDR3 region has the DNA TGTGCCAGCAGTGAAGGCGGGACTACCGAGTGGGATCAGCCCCAGCATTTT. The encoded protein is CASSEGGTTEWDQPQHF.

The gene calls are TRBV19 and TRBJ2-6; no definite D call. V was trimmed by 2 bases and J by 0 bases, leaving 14 bases between them. Germline CDR1 LNHDA, CDR2 SQIVND (reference sequence). This CDR3 spans 18 amino acids. The CDR3 DNA follows: TGTGCCAGTAGTATAAGTGCAGGATTCCTCTCTGGGGCCAACGTCCTGACTTTC. This sequence encodes CASSISAGFLSGANVLTF.

V and J are TRBV4-3 and TRBJ2-7; 9 positions agree with TRBD1. Germline values: CDR1 LGHNA, CDR2 YSLEER. This CDR3 spans 15 amino acids. V lost 0 bases, J lost 5 bases, and 5 bases stayed unmatched. The CDR3 region is CASSQDLRTGDEQYF. The CDR3 DNA reads as TGCGCCAGCAGCCAAGATCTTAGGACAGGGGACGAGCAGTACTTC.

The V gene is TRBV5-8, the J gene TRBJ1-2; 7 nucleotides line up with TRBD1. Losses at the gene ends were 3 bases for V and 5 bases for J; bases not matched to a gene: 7. Germline V gene lookup returns CDR1 SGHTS and CDR2 YDEGEE. The CDR3 has 14 amino acids. As DNA, the CDR3 is TGTGCCAGCAGCTATGGACAGGAGGGATATGGCTACACCTTC. It translates to CASSYGQEGYGYTF.

This clone has more than one count but fewer than ten. This sequence joins TRBV9 and TRBJ1-2; D is unresolved. V lost 0 bases, J lost 2 bases, and 5 bases lay in between. The CDR3 contains 13 residues. Germline V gene sequence: CDR1 SGDLS, CDR2 YYNGEE. The CDR3 is CASSVARNYGYTF. As DNA, the CDR3 is TGTGCCAGCAGCGTAGCGCGGAACTATGGCTACACCTTC.

The gene calls are TRBV6-4 and TRBJ2-3, with 7 bases lining up with TRBD1. In germline, CDR1 is MRHNA, CDR2 SNTAGT. The V and J ends lost 3 bases and 4 bases, in that order; junction bases with no gene match: 7. This CDR3 is built from 15 residues. The CDR3 DNA sequence: TGTGCCAGCAGTGAATCGAGACAGGGCGCAGATACGCAGTATTTT. It encodes CASSESRQGADTQYF.

The sample holds a few counts of this clone. This sequence joins TRBV6-1 and TRBJ2-7; 7 bases fit TRBD1. CDR1 and CDR2 from the germline V gene are MNHNS and SASEGT. V gave up 9 bases and J gave up 0 bases; unmatched junction bases: 11. The CDR3 has 15 amino acids. CDR3 sequence (DNA): TGTGCCAGTGACGAGACGGGACAGCCCTCCTACGAGCAGTACTTC. It specifies CASDETGQPSYEQYF.

V and J are TRBV28 and TRBJ2-2, with 10 bases fitting TRBD1. The CDR3 sequence is 16 residues long. V shed 5 bases and J 3 bases; nucleotides not matched to a gene: 6. Germline V gene lookup returns CDR1 MDHEN and CDR2 SYDVKM. The DNA for the CDR3 is TGTGCCAGCAGTACTCCGGGACAGGGGTACACCGGGGAGCTGTTTTTT. Translated, it gives CASSTPGQGYTGELFF.

The rearrangement links TRBV6-4 to TRBJ2-3, with TRBD2 identical over 8 bases. Looked up from germline, CDR1 is MRHNA and CDR2 is SNTAGT. Unmatched junction bases numbered 4, after V lost 4 bases and J lost 4 bases. CDR3 length equals 14 residues. The CDR3 DNA reads TGTGCCAGCAGTGGAAGCGGGAGCCCAGATACGCAGTATTTT. Translated: CASSGSGSPDTQYF.

The chain employs TRBV27 and TRBJ1-5; D is undetermined. Germline CDR1 MNHEY, CDR2 SMNVEV (reference sequence). The length of the CDR3 is 12 residues. V was cut by 4 bases and J by 4 bases, with 5 bases left in between. CDR3: CASSSQNQPQHF. The DNA of the CDR3 is TGTGCCAGCAGTTCACAAAATCAGCCCCAGCATTTT.

V and J are TRBV29-1 and TRBJ2-7; D might be TRBD2 (5 bases). CDR1 and CDR2 (germline): SQVTM, ANQGSEA. The CDR3 is 11 residues long. Trimming pared 5 bases from V and 6 bases from J, leaving 11 bases between. The CDR3 sequence: CSVRGRAEQYF. The DNA for the CDR3 is TGCAGCGTTCGGGGAAGGGCCGAGCAGTACTTC.

The rearrangement links TRBV28 to TRBJ1-1; TRBD1 aligns across 7 bases. V dropped 6 bases and J dropped 0; count of bases not matched to a gene: 4. The CDR3 is 14 residues long. CDR1 is MDHEN, CDR2 SYDVKM, per germline. The CDR3 protein is CASSYRGVNTEAFF. As DNA, the CDR3 is TGTGCCAGCAGCTACAGGGGAGTGAACACTGAAGCTTTCTTT.

The V call is TRBV6-6, the J call TRBJ1-1; D uncertain. This CDR3 spans 13 amino acids. The ends were cut back, 2 bases at V and 2 bases at J, with 6 bases in the middle. The germline V gene has CDR1 MNHNY and CDR2 SVGAGI (reference sequence). The CDR3 nucleotides read TGTGCCAGCAGTTACCTAGGAAACACTGAAGCTTTCTTT. Residues: CASSYLGNTEAFF.

The chain is built from TRBV7-3 and TRBJ2-3; TRBD2 matches 11 bases. V gave up 1 base and J gave up 6 bases; unmatched junction bases: 6. CDR3 length equals 16 residues. Germline CDR1 SGHTA, CDR2 FQGTGA. The CDR3 DNA reads as TGTGCCAGCAGCTTAAGACTAGCGGGAAGGAATGATACGCAGTATTTT. This gives the protein CASSLRLAGRNDTQYF.

This clone was recorded a few times. This sequence joins TRBV6-5 and TRBJ2-4; tentatively, D is TRBD2 (6 bases). Germline CDR1 is MNHEY and CDR2 is SVGAGI. Trimming pared 4 bases from V and 7 bases from J, leaving 17 bases between. CDR3 length: 15 amino acids. CDR3 nucleotides: TGTGCCAGCAGTTGGACCGCCGGGGAGGAGAACATTCAGTACTTC. Its translation is CASSWTAGEENIQYF.

The rearrangement joins TRBV6-6 to TRBJ2-2; TRBD1 might be the D (5 bases). Germline V gives CDR1 MNHNY, CDR2 SVGAGI (reference sequence). V was cut by 2 bases and J by 6 bases, with 10 bases left in between. The CDR3 sequence is 14 residues long. CDR3 DNA sequence: TGTGCCAGCAGTTACCAGGGTTCCGCCGGGGAGCTGTTTTTT. Its translation is CASSYQGSAGELFF.

This chain joins TRBV28 and TRBJ2-2; unclear D gene. The CDR3 covers 13 residues. Deletions cut 6 bases from V and 1 base from J, with 6 bases between. Per germline, CDR1 MDHEN and CDR2 SYDVKM. CDR3 nucleotide sequence: TGTGCCAGCAGCTCAGGGAACACCGGGGAGCTGTTTTTT. This codes for CASSSGNTGELFF.